Presented here are 9 T cell receptor beta chains from one specimen sequenced in a study of T cell responses to AZD1222 COVID-19 vaccine. Assay: immunoSEQ multiplex PCR; the TCRdb copy retains only in-frame clones and omits some. Among more than 150,000 clones listed, approximately 94% were seen once. This material consisted of peripheral blood, taken 28 days after the second AZD1222 dose. All receptors come from an adult who received the AZD1222 COVID-19 vaccine.

Details on this clone: Other nucleotide sequences from this sample produce the same CDR3. V gene TRBV28 combines with J gene TRBJ1-2; D possibly corresponds to TRBD1 (5 bases). This CDR3 is 11 amino acids long. V lost 4 bases to trimming and J lost 5 bases, with 5 bases between them. The germline V gene has CDR1 MDHEN and CDR2 SYDVKM. The CDR3 protein is CASSSGYGYTF. The CDR3 DNA reads TGTGCCAGCAGTTCAGGGTATGGCTACACCTTC.

The V and J genes are TRBV6-5 and TRBJ1-2; possibly TRBD1 for D (6 bases). Germline V lookup: CDR1 MNHEY, CDR2 SVGAGI. CDR3 length equals 16 residues. The germline V and J ends were trimmed by 0 bases and 8 bases, with 19 bases remaining between them. The CDR3 DNA is TGTGCCAGCAGTTACTCGTGGACTGACAGGAACAGGGGCTACACCTTC. Translation: CASSYSWTDRNRGYTF.

This clone was seen only a few times. This chain links TRBV19 with TRBJ2-7; unclear D gene. The ends were cut back, 5 bases at V and 0 bases at J, with 8 bases in the middle. Germline values: CDR1 LNHDA, CDR2 SQIVND (reference sequence). The CDR3 extends over 13 amino acids. The CDR3 DNA is TGTGCCAGTAGTGTGACGGTCTCCTACGAGCAGTACTTC. Encoded protein: CASSVTVSYEQYF.

This clone showed up just once. V usage is TRBV10-3 and J usage is TRBJ2-1, with D possibly TRBD1 on 5 matching bases. This CDR3 has 14 residues. CDR1 and CDR2 (germline): ENHRY, SYGVKD. Trimming removed 2 bases at V and 4 bases at J, with 9 bases between. CDR3 nucleotides: TGTGCCATCAGTGAGGGGGCGGATTACAATGAGCAGTTCTTC. Amino acids: CAISEGADYNEQFF.

This clone was counted once. The chain carries TRBV29-1 and TRBJ2-2; D not resolved. The CDR3 is made up of 13 amino acids. V lost 2 bases and J lost 1, with 5 bases in between. CDR1 and CDR2 (germline): SQVTM, ANQGSEA. The CDR3 region is CSVEPENTGELFF. The CDR3 DNA is TGCAGCGTTGAACCGGAGAACACCGGGGAGCTGTTTTTT.

The rearrangement uses TRBV5-1 and TRBJ2-7, with D possibly TRBD1 on 6 matching bases. This CDR3 region has 15 residues. V was cut by 1 base and J by 3 bases, with 14 bases left in between. Germline V CDR1 and CDR2: SGHRS, YFSETQ. CDR3 DNA sequence: TGCGCCAGCAGCTTGTTTACAGGGAGAAGCTACGAGCAGTACTTC. Translated, it gives CASSLFTGRSYEQYF.

This chain uses TRBV27 with TRBJ2-6; D unresolved. The CDR3 covers 15 residues. With 10 bases removed from V and 2 bases from J, the gap between germline ends came to 15 bases. Germline assignment: CDR1 MNHEY and CDR2 SMNVEV (reference sequence). CDR3 loop: CATQELAAGANVLTF. The CDR3 DNA is TGTGCCACCCAGGAGTTGGCGGCTGGGGCCAACGTCCTGACTTTC.

The rearrangement joins TRBV3-1 (or the pseudogene TRBV3-2) to TRBJ1-2; no reliable D call. The V end was cut by 0 bases, the J end by 2 bases, with 10 bases between. This CDR3 has 15 amino acids. CDR1 and CDR2 from the germline V gene are LGHDT and YNNKEL (reference sequence). The CDR3 reads CASSQDRRKNYGYTF. The CDR3 DNA sequence: TGTGCCAGCAGCCAAGATCGGAGGAAGAACTATGGCTACACCTTC.

The chain couples TRBV19 to TRBJ1-4; TRBD1 might be the D (5 bases). The CDR3 contains 16 residues. Germline CDR1 and CDR2: LNHDA and SQIVND (reference sequence). V dropped 3 bases and J dropped 5 bases, with 16 bases sitting between them. CDR3 DNA: TGTGCCAGTAGTATGAGTTCCGGGACCAGGAATGAAAAACTGTTTTTT. Translated, it gives CASSMSSGTRNEKLFF.